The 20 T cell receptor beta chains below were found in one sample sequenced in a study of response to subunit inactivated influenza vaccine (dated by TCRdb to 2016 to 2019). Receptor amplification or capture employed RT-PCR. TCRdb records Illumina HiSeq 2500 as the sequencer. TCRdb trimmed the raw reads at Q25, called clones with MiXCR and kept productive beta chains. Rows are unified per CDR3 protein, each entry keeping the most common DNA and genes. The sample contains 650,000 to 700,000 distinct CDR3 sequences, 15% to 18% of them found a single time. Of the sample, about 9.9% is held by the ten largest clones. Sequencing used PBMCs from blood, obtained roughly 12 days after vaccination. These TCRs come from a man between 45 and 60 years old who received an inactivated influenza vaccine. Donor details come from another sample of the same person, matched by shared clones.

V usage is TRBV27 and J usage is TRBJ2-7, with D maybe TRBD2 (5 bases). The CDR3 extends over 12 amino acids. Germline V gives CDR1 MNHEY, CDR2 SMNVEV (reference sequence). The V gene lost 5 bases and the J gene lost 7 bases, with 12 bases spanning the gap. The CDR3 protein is CASSTWTGEQYF. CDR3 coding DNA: TGTGCCAGCAGTACATGGACGGGAGAGCAGTACTTC.

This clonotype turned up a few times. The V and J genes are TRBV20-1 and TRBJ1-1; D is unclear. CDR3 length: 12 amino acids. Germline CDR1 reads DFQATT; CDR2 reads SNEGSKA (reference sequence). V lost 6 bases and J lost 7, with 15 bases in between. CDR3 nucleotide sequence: TGCAGTGCATCCGGACGGAACCGTGAAGCTTTCTTT. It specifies CSASGRNREAFF.

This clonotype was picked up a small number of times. The CDR3 loop is CASSLGGTVADTQYF. DNA for the CDR3: TGTGCCAGCAGCTTAGGCGGGACAGTGGCAGATACGCAGTATTTT. The rearrangement links TRBV7-9 to TRBJ2-3; the D gene is possibly TRBD1 (7 bases). Germline CDR1 reads SEHNR; CDR2 reads FQNEAQ (reference sequence). The CDR3 extends over 15 amino acids. Between the trimmed V and J ends, which lost 1 base and 4 bases, there was a span of 12 bases.

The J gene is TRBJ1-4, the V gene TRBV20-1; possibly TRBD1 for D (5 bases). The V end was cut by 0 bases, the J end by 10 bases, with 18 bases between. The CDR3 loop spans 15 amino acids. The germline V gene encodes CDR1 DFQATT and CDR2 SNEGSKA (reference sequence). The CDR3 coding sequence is TGCAGTGCTAGAGACCTTGGGCAGGGACGCGGAAAACTGTTTTTT. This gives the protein CSARDLGQGRGKLFF.

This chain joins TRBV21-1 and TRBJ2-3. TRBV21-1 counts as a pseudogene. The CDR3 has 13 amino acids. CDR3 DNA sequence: TGTGCCAGCAGCATTACCTGCACAGATACGCAGTATTTT. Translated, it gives CASSITCTDTQYF.

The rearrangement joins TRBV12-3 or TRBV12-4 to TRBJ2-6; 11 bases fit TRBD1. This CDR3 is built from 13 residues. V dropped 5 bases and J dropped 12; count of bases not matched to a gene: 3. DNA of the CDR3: TGTGCCAGCAGTCCCGGGACAGGGGGCGTCCTGACTTTC. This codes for CASSPGTGGVLTF.

CDR3 loop: CASSYTPNRGNEQFF. As DNA, the CDR3 is TGTGCCAGCAGTTATACCCCCAACAGGGGAAATGAGCAGTTCTTC. The chain has TRBV2 and TRBJ2-1, with 7 bases identical to TRBD1. V gave up 5 bases and J gave up 7 bases; unmatched junction bases: 11. Germline V gene data show CDR1 as SNHLY and CDR2 as FYNNEI. CDR3 length: 15 residues.

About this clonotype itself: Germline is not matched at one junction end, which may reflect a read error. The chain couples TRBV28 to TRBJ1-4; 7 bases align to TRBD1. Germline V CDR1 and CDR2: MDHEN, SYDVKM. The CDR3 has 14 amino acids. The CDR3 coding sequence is TGTGCCAGCGGTTTGACAGGGAGGGGTGAAAAACTGTTTTTT. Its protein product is CASGLTGRGEKLFF.

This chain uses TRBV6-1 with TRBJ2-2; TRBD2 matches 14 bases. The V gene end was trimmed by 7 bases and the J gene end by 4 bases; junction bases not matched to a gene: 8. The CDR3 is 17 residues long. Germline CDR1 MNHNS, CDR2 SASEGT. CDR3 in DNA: TGTGCCAGCATCGGACTAGCGGGAGGTGGGAGCACCGGGGAGCTGTTTTTT. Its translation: CASIGLAGGGSTGELFF.

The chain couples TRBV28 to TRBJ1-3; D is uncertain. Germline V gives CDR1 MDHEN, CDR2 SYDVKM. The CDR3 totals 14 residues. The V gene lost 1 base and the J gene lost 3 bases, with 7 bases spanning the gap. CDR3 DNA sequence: TGTGCCAGCAGTTTATTGGCTTATGGAAACACCATATATTTT. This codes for CASSLLAYGNTIYF.

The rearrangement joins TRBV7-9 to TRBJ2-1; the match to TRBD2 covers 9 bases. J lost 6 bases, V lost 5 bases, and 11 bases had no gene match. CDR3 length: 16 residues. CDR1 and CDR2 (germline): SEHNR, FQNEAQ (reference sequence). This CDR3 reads CASSGRTSAGINEQFF. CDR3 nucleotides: TGTGCCAGCAGCGGACGGACTAGCGCGGGAATCAATGAGCAGTTCTTC.

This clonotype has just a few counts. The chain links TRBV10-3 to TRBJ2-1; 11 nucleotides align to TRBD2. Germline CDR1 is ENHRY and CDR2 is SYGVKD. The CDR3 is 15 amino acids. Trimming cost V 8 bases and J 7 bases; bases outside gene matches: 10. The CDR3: CAIPAASGRSNEQFF. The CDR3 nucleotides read TGTGCCATCCCAGCTGCTAGCGGGAGGTCAAATGAGCAGTTCTTC.

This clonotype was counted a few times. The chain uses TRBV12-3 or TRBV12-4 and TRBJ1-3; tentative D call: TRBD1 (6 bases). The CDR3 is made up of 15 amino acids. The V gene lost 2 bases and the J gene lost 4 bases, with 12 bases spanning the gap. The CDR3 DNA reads TGTGCCAGCAGTTTATCTACAGGGATGGGAAACACCATATATTTT. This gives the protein CASSLSTGMGNTIYF.

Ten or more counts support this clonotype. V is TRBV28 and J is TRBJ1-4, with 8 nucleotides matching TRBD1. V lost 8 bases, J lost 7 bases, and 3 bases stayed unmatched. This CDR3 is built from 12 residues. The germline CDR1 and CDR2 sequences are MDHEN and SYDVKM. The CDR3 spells CASGQGIEKLFF. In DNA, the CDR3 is TGTGCCAGCGGACAGGGAATTGAAAAACTGTTTTTT. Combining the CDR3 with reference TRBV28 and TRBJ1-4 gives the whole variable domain DVKVTQSSRYLVKRTGEKVFLECVQDMDHENMFWYRQDPGLGLRLIYFSYDVKMKEKGDIPEGYSVSREKKERFSLILESASTNQTSMYLCASGQGIEKLFFGSGTQLSVL.

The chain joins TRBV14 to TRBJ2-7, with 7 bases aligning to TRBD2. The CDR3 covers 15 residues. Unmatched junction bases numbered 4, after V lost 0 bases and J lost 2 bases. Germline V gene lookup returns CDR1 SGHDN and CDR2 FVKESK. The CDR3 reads CASSQELGTTYEQYF. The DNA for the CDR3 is TGTGCCAGCAGCCAAGAACTCGGGACTACCTACGAGCAGTACTTC.

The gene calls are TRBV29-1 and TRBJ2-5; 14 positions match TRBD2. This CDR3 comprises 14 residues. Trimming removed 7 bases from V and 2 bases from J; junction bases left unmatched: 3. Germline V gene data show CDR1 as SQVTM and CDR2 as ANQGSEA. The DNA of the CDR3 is TGCAGCGCTTGGACTAGCGGGGGGCAAGAGACCCAGTACTTC. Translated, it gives CSAWTSGGQETQYF.

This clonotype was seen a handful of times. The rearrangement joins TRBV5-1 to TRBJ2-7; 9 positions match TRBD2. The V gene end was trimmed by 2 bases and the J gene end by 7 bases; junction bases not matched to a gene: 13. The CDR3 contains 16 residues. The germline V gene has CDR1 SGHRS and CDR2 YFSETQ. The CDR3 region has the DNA TGCGCCAGCAGCTTTGGACGCGCGGGGGGGCCTGGTGAGCAGTACTTC. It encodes CASSFGRAGGPGEQYF. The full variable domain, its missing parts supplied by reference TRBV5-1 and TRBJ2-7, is KAGVTQTPRYLIKTRGQQVTLSCSPISGHRSVSWYQQTPGQGLQFLFEYFSETQRNKGNFPGRFSGRQFSNSRSEMNVSTLELGDSALYLCASSFGRAGGPGEQYFGPGTRLTVT.

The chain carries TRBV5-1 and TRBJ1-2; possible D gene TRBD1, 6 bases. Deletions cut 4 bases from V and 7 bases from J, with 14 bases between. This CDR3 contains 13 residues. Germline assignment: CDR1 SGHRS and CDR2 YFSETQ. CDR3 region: CASSVEGGGGYTF. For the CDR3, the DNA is TGCGCCAGCAGCGTTGAGGGGGGCGGTGGCTACACCTTC.

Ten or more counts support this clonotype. CDR3: CAISEPNRGLNYGYTF. DNA for the CDR3: TGTGCCATCAGTGAACCCAACAGGGGACTTAACTATGGCTACACCTTC. The chain employs TRBV10-3 and TRBJ1-2; 7 bases fit TRBD1. CDR1 is ENHRY and CDR2 is SYGVKD in the germline V gene. V lost 3 bases and J lost 1; bases outside the gene matches: 8. This CDR3 has 16 amino acids.

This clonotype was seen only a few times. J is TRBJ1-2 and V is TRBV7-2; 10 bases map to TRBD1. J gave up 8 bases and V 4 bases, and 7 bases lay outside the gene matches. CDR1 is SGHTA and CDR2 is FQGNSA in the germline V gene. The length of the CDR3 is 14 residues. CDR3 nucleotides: TGTGCCAGCAGCTACCGTTCGACAGGGGGCGGCTACACCTTC. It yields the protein CASSYRSTGGGYTF.